The source of this TCR beta chain is a study of monozygotic twins with inflammatory bowel disease. Study-level findings and limits: Differences in immunosuppressive treatment may have been a source of added variability in patient repertoires.

Germline CDR1 reads MGHRA; CDR2 reads YSYEKL. The CDR3 consists of 19 residues. TCRdb reworked the 5' RACE reads into one entry per CDR3 protein, no DNA. Recorded for this sample: more than 300,000 distinct CDR3 sequences. Blood was drawn once per donor, and each sample measured approximately 2.4 ml. Of note for this clonotype: Its antigen is not known.

Sample: blood. The genes are TRBV4-1 and TRBJ2-2; TCRdb lists TRBD1, though no DNA is available to test this call. The receptor's source is a human donor with ulcerative colitis or Crohn's disease, or a healthy co-twin of an affected twin (not recorded which). The CDR3 sequence is CASSQLTGTPFLNTGELFF.